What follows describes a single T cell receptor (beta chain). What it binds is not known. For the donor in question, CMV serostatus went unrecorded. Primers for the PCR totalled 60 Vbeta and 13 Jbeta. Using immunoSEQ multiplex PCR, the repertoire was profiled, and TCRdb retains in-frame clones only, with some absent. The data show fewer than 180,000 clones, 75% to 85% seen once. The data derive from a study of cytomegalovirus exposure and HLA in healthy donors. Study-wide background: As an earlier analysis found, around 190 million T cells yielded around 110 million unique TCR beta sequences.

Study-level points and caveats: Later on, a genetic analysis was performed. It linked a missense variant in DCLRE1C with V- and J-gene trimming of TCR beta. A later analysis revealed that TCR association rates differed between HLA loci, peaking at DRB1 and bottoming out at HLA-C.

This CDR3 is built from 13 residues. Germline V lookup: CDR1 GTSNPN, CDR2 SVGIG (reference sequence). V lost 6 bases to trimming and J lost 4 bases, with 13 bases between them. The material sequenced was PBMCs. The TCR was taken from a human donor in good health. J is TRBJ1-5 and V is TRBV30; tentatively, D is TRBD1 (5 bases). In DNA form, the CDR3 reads TGTGCCTGCAGCTGGGGGGAGAATCAGCCCCAGCATTTT. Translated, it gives CACSWGENQPQHF.